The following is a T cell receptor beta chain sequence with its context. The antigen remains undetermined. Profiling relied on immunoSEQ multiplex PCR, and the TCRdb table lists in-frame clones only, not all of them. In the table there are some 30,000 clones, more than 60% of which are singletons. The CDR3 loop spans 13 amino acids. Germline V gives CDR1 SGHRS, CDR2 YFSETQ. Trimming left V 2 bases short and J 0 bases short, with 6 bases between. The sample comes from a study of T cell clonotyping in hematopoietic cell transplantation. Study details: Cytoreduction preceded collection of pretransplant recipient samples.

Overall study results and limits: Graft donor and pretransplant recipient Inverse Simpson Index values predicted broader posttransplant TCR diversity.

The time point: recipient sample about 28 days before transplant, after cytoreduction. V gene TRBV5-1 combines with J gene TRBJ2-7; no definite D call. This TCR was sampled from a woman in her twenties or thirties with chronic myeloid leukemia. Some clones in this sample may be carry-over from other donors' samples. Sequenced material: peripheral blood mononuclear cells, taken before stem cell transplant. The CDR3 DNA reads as TGCGCCAGCAGCTTTGGTGGCTCCTACGAGCAGTACTTC. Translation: CASSFGGSYEQYF.